The subject of this entry is one T cell receptor (beta chain). Since a much larger clone is just one base distant, this may be a read error. Patients aged 18 to 65 had newly diagnosed hyperthyroidism that had lasted under 2 months. Exclusion of a patient resulted from uncontrolled infection, other autoimmune disease, pregnancy or lactation. Together with thyroid ultrasound, orbital computed tomography, serum thyroxine and TRAb, clinical symptoms were used for diagnoses. This specimen belongs to a study of T cells in Graves' hyperthyroidism and ophthalmopathy. TCR beta CDR3 region amplification was performed from RNA transcripts. A first-round RT-PCR of the TCR CDR3 used the HTBI primer set. MiXCR was run by TCRdb on the multiplex PCR reads, yielding one entry per CDR3 protein. The data contain about 400,000 distinct CDR3 sequences, over 10% of them singletons. Sequencing was performed on blood. The sequence derives from a woman aged 18-30 years with Graves' hyperthyroidism.

The CDR3 loop reads CASRPKGALNTEAFF. CDR3 sequence (DNA): TGTGCCAGCAGGCCAAAGGGGGCGTTGAACACTGAAGCTTTCTTT. This sequence joins TRBV5-6 and TRBJ1-1; 7 bases agree with TRBD1. Germline V lookup: CDR1 SGHDT, CDR2 YYEEEE. Unmatched junction bases numbered 7, after V lost 5 bases and J lost 0 bases. This CDR3 region has 15 residues.